The 15 T cell receptor beta chains in this list originate from one sample, sequenced in a study of blood T cell repertoires in COVID-19. Using immunoSEQ multiplex PCR, the repertoire was profiled, and TCRdb retains in-frame clones only, with some absent. In the table there are 100,000 to 150,000 clones, approximately 86% of which are singletons. Sequencing was performed on peripheral blood. These receptors all stem from a woman in her 70s with COVID-19, enrolled during active disease.

This rearrangement joins TRBV19 to TRBJ1-5, with D perhaps matching TRBD1 (6 bases). Between the trimmed V and J ends, which lost 5 bases and 0 bases, there was a span of 11 bases. The CDR3 contains 15 residues. Germline-derived CDR1 and CDR2 are LNHDA and SQIVND (reference sequence). CDR3 residues: CASSSRGYSNQPQHF. The CDR3 nucleotides read TGTGCCAGTAGTTCCAGGGGTTATAGCAATCAGCCCCAGCATTTT.

The chain joins TRBV6-6 to TRBJ2-7; D uncertain. Between the trimmed V and J ends, which lost 4 bases and 0 bases, there was a span of 10 bases. Germline V lookup: CDR1 MNHNY, CDR2 SVGAGI (reference sequence). CDR3 length: 14 amino acids. The CDR3 DNA is TGTGCCAGCAGTTCAAGTGTGGCCTCCTACGAGCAGTACTTC. Translation: CASSSSVASYEQYF.

The V gene is TRBV7-9, the J gene TRBJ1-3; a weak D match, TRBD1 (5 bases). The CDR3 contains 14 residues. V lost 5 bases, J lost 0 bases, and 8 bases lay in between. Germline assignment: CDR1 SEHNR and CDR2 FQNEAQ (reference sequence). The CDR3 here is CASSPQGSGNTIYF. The CDR3 nucleotides are TGTGCCAGCAGCCCGCAGGGCTCTGGAAACACCATATATTTT.

CDR3 nucleotides: TGTGCCAGCAGAGACAACACAGATACGCAGTATTTT. Its translation is CASRDNTDTQYF. The V call is TRBV6-5, the J call TRBJ2-3; D not certain. This CDR3 has 12 amino acids. CDR1 is MNHEY and CDR2 is SVGAGI in the germline V gene. The V and J ends lost 6 bases and 2 bases respectively, with 6 bases between them.

The rearrangement uses TRBV10-3 and TRBJ2-2, with 7 bases matching TRBD1. V trimming: 4 bases; J trimming: 4 bases; junction bases outside the gene matches: 3. The germline CDR1 and CDR2 sequences are ENHRY and SYGVKD. The CDR3 loop spans 14 amino acids. CDR3 bases: TGTGCCATCAGTGGATCAGGGGGCACCGGGGAGCTGTTTTTT. It translates to CAISGSGGTGELFF.

The chain has TRBV20-1 and TRBJ2-7; D perhaps matches TRBD1 (6 bases). V was trimmed by 6 bases and J by 7 bases, leaving 10 bases between them. Germline CDR1 and CDR2: DFQATT and SNEGSKA (reference sequence). The CDR3 is 10 amino acids. CDR3 sequence reads: CSARQVEQYF. In DNA, the CDR3 is TGCAGTGCCAGACAGGTGGAGCAGTACTTC.

The chain carries TRBV6-5 and TRBJ2-5; D is possibly TRBD1 (6 bases). The CDR3 length is 14 residues. Germline lookup yields CDR1 MNHEY and CDR2 SVGAGI. The V end was cut by 10 bases, the J end by 2 bases, with 17 bases between. As DNA, the CDR3 is TGTGCCACCCTACAGGGACCAAAGCAAGAGACCCAGTACTTC. It translates to CATLQGPKQETQYF.

The chain is built from TRBV2 and TRBJ1-6; 9 nucleotides match TRBD1. CDR1 and CDR2 (germline): SNHLY, FYNNEI. With 7 bases clipped from V and 9 bases from J, the junction kept 4 bases outside the gene matches. CDR3 length: 13 residues. CDR3 sequence: CASKGQGFSPLHF. The CDR3 DNA reads TGTGCCAGCAAGGGACAGGGATTTTCACCCCTCCACTTT.

This sequence joins TRBV7-9 and TRBJ2-5; 10 bases fit TRBD2. Germline V gene data show CDR1 as SEHNR and CDR2 as FQNEAQ (reference sequence). Trimming removed 1 base from V and 4 bases from J; junction bases left unmatched: 9. This CDR3 is built from 17 residues. The DNA of the CDR3 is TGTGCCAGCAGCTTAGTGGGCGGGACTAGCGCGTTAGAGACCCAGTACTTC. Encoded protein: CASSLVGGTSALETQYF. The complete variable domain, with remaining parts taken from reference TRBV7-9 and TRBJ2-5, reads DTGVSQNPRHKITKRGQNVTFRCDPISEHNRLYWYRQTLGQGPEFLTYFQNEAQLEKSRLLSDRFSAERPKGSFSTLEIQRTEQGDSAMYLCASSLVGGTSALETQYFGPGTRLLVL.

The chain uses TRBV21-1 and TRBJ2-7; the table calls TRBD1, which could not be checked here. TRBV21-1 is a pseudogene segment. This CDR3 has 16 amino acids. CDR3 sequence: CASSKERGTLTYEQYF. The CDR3 coding sequence is TGTGCCAGCAGCAAAGAGAGGGGGACCCTTACCTACGAGCAGTACTTC.

The rearrangement links TRBV6-4 to TRBJ1-1; D is perhaps TRBD1 (6 bases). Deletions cut 0 bases from V and 11 bases from J, with 13 bases between. The CDR3 consists of 13 residues. CDR1 and CDR2 (germline): MRHNA, SNTAGT. The CDR3 coding sequence is TGTGCCAGCAGTGACTCGTCAGGGGTACGGGCTTTCTTT. Its protein is CASSDSSGVRAFF.

This chain connects TRBV18 to TRBJ2-2; TRBD1 aligns across 8 bases. The CDR3 consists of 16 residues. Germline lookup yields CDR1 KGHSH and CDR2 LQKENI. V lost 3 bases and J lost 0; bases outside the gene matches: 3. CDR3 region: CASSPGQAANTGELFF. The CDR3 coding sequence is TGTGCCAGCTCACCGGGACAGGCCGCGAACACCGGGGAGCTGTTTTTT.

This clone was counted once. CDR3 sequence reads: CASSPGQGISEQFF. CDR3 nucleotide sequence: TGTGCCAGCAGCCCGGGACAGGGGATTAGTGAGCAGTTCTTC. This chain joins TRBV11-2 and TRBJ2-1; TRBD1 matches 10 bases. Germline V gene sequence: CDR1 SGHAT, CDR2 FQNNGV. V lost 5 bases to trimming and J lost 9 bases; unmatched junction nucleotides: 7. CDR3 length: 14 residues.

This chain connects TRBV5-1 to TRBJ1-1, with D tentatively TRBD1 (6 bases). Germline CDR1 reads SGHRS; CDR2 reads YFSETQ. V was clipped by 2 bases and J by 5 bases, with 13 bases between them. The CDR3 has 14 amino acids. CDR3 DNA: TGCGCCAGCAGCTTCGGGGGGCGCGATACTGAAGCTTTCTTT. Amino acids: CASSFGGRDTEAFF.

The rearrangement uses TRBV18 and TRBJ1-1, with 9 bases fitting TRBD1. V gave up 2 bases and J gave up 2 bases; unmatched junction bases: 6. Germline V CDR1 and CDR2: KGHSH, LQKENI. The CDR3 loop spans 16 amino acids. In DNA, the CDR3 is TGTGCCAGCTCACCAAGGACAGGGGCCTTAAACACTGAAGCTTTCTTT. Translating gives CASSPRTGALNTEAFF.